One and the same sample provided the 24 T cell receptor beta chains below, sequenced in a study of OX40 agonist ivuxolimab in advanced cancers. Method: immunoSEQ multiplex PCR; TCRdb's copy keeps in-frame clones and lacks some. This table holds 50,000 to 55,000 clones, roughly 77% found once. The source was CD4+ or CD8+ T cells sorted from blood, collected in a trial of the OX40 agonist ivuxolimab. All receptors derive from an adult with an advanced solid tumor such as melanoma, head and neck, liver or kidney cancer.

The chain couples TRBV7-2 to TRBJ2-1; TRBD1 aligns across 11 bases. V trimming: 4 bases; J trimming: 7 bases; junction bases outside the gene matches: 3. Germline V CDR1 and CDR2: SGHTA, FQGNSA. CDR3 length: 14 residues. The CDR3 loop is CASSWDRGSNEQFF. In DNA, the CDR3 is TGTGCCAGCAGCTGGGACAGGGGGTCTAATGAGCAGTTCTTC.

The gene calls are TRBV10-3 and TRBJ1-4, with a tentative D call TRBD1 (6 bases). The CDR3 runs to 12 residues. CDR1 is ENHRY, CDR2 SYGVKD, per germline. Trimming cost V 9 bases and J 8 bases, with 13 bases left between them. This chain's CDR3 is CAIRGPEEKLFF. CDR3 DNA sequence: TGTGCCATACGGGGGCCTGAGGAAAAACTGTTTTTT.

The chain recombines TRBV4-1 with TRBJ1-1; D possibly corresponds to TRBD1 (5 bases). V was cut by 1 base and J by 4 bases, with 7 bases left in between. This CDR3 is built from 13 residues. CDR1 MGHRA and CDR2 YSYEKL come from the germline V gene. The CDR3 spells CASSQGGATEAFF. CDR3 coding DNA: TGCGCCAGCAGCCAAGGAGGGGCCACTGAAGCTTTCTTT.

The genes are TRBV6-5 and TRBJ1-1; TRBD1 is a possible D gene (5 bases). The CDR3 contains 14 residues. Trimming stripped 4 bases from V and 1 base from J, with 10 bases between. The germline V gene has CDR1 MNHEY and CDR2 SVGAGI. The CDR3 here is CASSSAGGNTEAFF. The CDR3 nucleotides read TGTGCCAGCAGTTCCGCCGGGGGGAACACTGAAGCTTTCTTT.

The CDR3 protein is CASSLVGGEYEQYF. The CDR3 DNA is TGTGCCAGCAGCTTAGTCGGGGGCGAATACGAGCAGTACTTC. The chain uses TRBV7-2 and TRBJ2-7, with D possibly called TRBD1 or TRBD2 (6 bases each). CDR1 is SGHTA and CDR2 is FQGNSA in the germline V gene. The V end lost 1 base, the J end lost 4 bases, and 11 bases lay between the germline ends. This CDR3 spans 14 amino acids. Full variable domain (remainder filled in from reference TRBV7-2 and TRBJ2-7): GAGVSQSPSNKVTEKGKDVELRCDPISGHTALYWYRQSLGQGLEFLIYFQGNSAPDKSGLPSDRFSAERTGGSVSTLTIQRTQQEDSAVYLCASSLVGGEYEQYFGPGTRLTVT.

The genes are TRBV28 and TRBJ2-7; D is undetermined. V was trimmed by 1 base and J by 4 bases, leaving 8 bases between them. Germline CDR1 and CDR2: MDHEN and SYDVKM. This CDR3 has 13 residues. The CDR3 nucleotides are TGTGCCAGCAGTTTATACATCGATTACGAGCAGTACTTC. This sequence encodes CASSLYIDYEQYF.

The chain combines TRBV6-5 with TRBJ1-4; D remains unclear. CDR1 and CDR2 from the germline V gene are MNHEY and SVGAGI. Deletions cut 2 bases from V and 8 bases from J, with 6 bases between. The CDR3 is 12 amino acids. The CDR3 here is CASSYLGEKLFF. Here the CDR3 DNA reads TGTGCCAGCAGTTACCTTGGGGAAAAACTGTTTTTT.

This clone has more than one count but fewer than ten. CDR3 amino acids: CASSYGRGDTDTQYF. As DNA, the CDR3 is TGTGCCAGCAGTTACGGGCGGGGGGACACAGATACGCAGTATTTT. V and J are TRBV6-5 and TRBJ2-3; 8 bases align to TRBD2. Trimming removed 2 bases from V and 2 bases from J; junction bases left unmatched: 3. Germline V gene data show CDR1 as MNHEY and CDR2 as SVGAGI. This CDR3 is built from 15 residues.

V usage is TRBV5-6 and J usage is TRBJ1-5; 7 nucleotides line up with TRBD1. Germline loops: CDR1 SGHDT, CDR2 YYEEEE. The CDR3 covers 15 residues. The V segment lost 1 base and the J segment 7 bases; nucleotides outside the gene matches: 8. The CDR3 DNA is TGTGCCAGCAGCTTGACAGGGGAGGGCGTGCAGCCCCAGCATTTT. Translating gives CASSLTGEGVQPQHF.

The V call is TRBV6-5, the J call TRBJ2-5, with 11 bases identical to TRBD1. Germline V gene data show CDR1 as MNHEY and CDR2 as SVGAGI. The CDR3 contains 15 residues. J was trimmed by 4 bases and V by 5 bases; bases with no gene match: 6. The CDR3 reads CASSPDRGRRETQYF. The DNA for the CDR3 is TGTGCCAGCAGTCCGGACAGGGGGCGTAGAGAGACCCAGTACTTC.

The J gene is TRBJ2-1, the V gene TRBV5-4, with D perhaps TRBD1 (6 bases). The ends were cut back, 2 bases at V and 7 bases at J, with 13 bases in the middle. CDR3 length: 14 residues. The germline V gene encodes CDR1 SGHNT and CDR2 YYREEE (reference sequence). CDR3 DNA: TGTGCCAGCAGCTTTTCAGGGGACGCGAATGAGCAGTTCTTC. Amino acid sequence: CASSFSGDANEQFF.

This chain links TRBV29-1 with TRBJ1-5; D may be TRBD1 (5 bases). V was cut by 6 bases and J by 2 bases, with 17 bases left in between. This CDR3 has 15 amino acids. The germline CDR1 and CDR2 sequences are SQVTM and ANQGSEA. For the CDR3, the DNA is TGCAGCGTCGCCAAGGACATCGGCGGCAATCAGCCCCAGCATTTT. It codes for CSVAKDIGGNQPQHF.

The chain employs TRBV9 and TRBJ2-7; TRBD2 might be the D (5 bases). The V and J ends lost 1 base and 1 base respectively, with 9 bases between them. The CDR3 loop spans 14 amino acids. CDR1 is SGDLS, CDR2 YYNGEE, per germline. CDR3: CASSVTRDSYEQYF. CDR3 nucleotides: TGTGCCAGCAGCGTAACCCGGGATTCCTACGAGCAGTACTTC.

This clone was observed once. The chain links TRBV6-6 to TRBJ1-6; D is perhaps TRBD1 (5 bases). V lost 1 base, J lost 15 bases, and 22 bases lay in between. Germline-derived CDR1 and CDR2 are MNHNY and SVGAGI (reference sequence). CDR3 length: 16 amino acids. DNA for the CDR3: TGTGCCAGCAGTTACTACCGGGACGGAGCGGGAATCCTCCTCCACTTT. Translating it yields CASSYYRDGAGILLHF.

This rearrangement joins TRBV11-2 to TRBJ2-2, with TRBD1 matching over 8 bases. The CDR3 has 16 amino acids. CDR1 and CDR2 from the germline V gene are SGHAT and FQNNGV. The J segment lost 4 bases and the V segment lost 1 base, leaving 5 bases of the junction unmatched. This CDR3 reads CASSLVLQGGTGELFF. CDR3 coding DNA: TGTGCCAGCAGCTTAGTGCTACAGGGGGGCACCGGGGAGCTGTTTTTT.

This chain links TRBV28 with TRBJ1-1; 7 bases are a match to TRBD1. Germline V gene sequence: CDR1 MDHEN, CDR2 SYDVKM. The junction had 9 bases not matched to a gene; V was cut back by 3 bases and J by 2 bases. The CDR3 loop spans 16 amino acids. CDR3 region: CASSFPLQGRNTEAFF. The CDR3 DNA follows: TGTGCCAGCAGTTTCCCTTTACAGGGGAGAAACACTGAAGCTTTCTTT.

The rearrangement joins TRBV7-7 to TRBJ1-4; D gene ambiguous. The ends were cut back, 3 bases at V and 1 base at J, with 9 bases in the middle. Germline loops: CDR1 SSHAT, CDR2 FNYEAQ (reference sequence). The CDR3 runs to 15 residues. Here the CDR3 DNA reads TGTGCCAGCAGCTTGGGGTGGGGAACTAATGAAAAACTGTTTTTT. Protein sequence: CASSLGWGTNEKLFF.

CDR3 DNA: TGTGCCAGCAGCCAAGAGTTGACTGCGGGGGCCAACGTCCTGACTTTC. Residues: CASSQELTAGANVLTF. The chain recombines TRBV4-2 with TRBJ2-6; no firm D call. The CDR3 runs 16 residues. Trimming stripped 0 bases from V and 4 bases from J, with 10 bases between. Per the germline V gene, CDR1 is LGHNA and CDR2 is YNFKEQ.

The V and J genes are TRBV9 and TRBJ2-1; 9 nucleotides agree with TRBD1. J lost 4 bases, V lost 2 bases, and 4 bases had no gene match. Germline values: CDR1 SGDLS, CDR2 YYNGEE. This CDR3 region has 15 residues. CDR3: CASSVTGTGYNEQFF. The CDR3 DNA reads as TGTGCCAGCAGCGTTACCGGGACAGGGTACAATGAGCAGTTCTTC. Supplemented by reference TRBV9 and TRBJ2-1, the full variable domain reads DSGVTQTPKHLITATGQRVTLRCSPRSGDLSVYWYQQSLDQGLQFLIQYYNGEERAKGNILERFSAQQFPDLHSELNLSSLELGDSALYFCASSVTGTGYNEQFFGPGTRLTVL.

The rearrangement links TRBV7-2 to TRBJ1-6, with a weak D call TRBD1 (6 bases). V lost 4 bases, J lost 9 bases, and 10 bases lay in between. Germline loops: CDR1 SGHTA, CDR2 FQGNSA. There are 13 residues in the CDR3. CDR3 sequence (DNA): TGTGCCAGCAGCTACACGGACAGTTCACCCCTCCACTTT. This translates into CASSYTDSSPLHF.

The chain carries TRBV10-3 and TRBJ1-5; possibly TRBD1 for D (6 bases). The CDR3 loop spans 15 amino acids. Looked up from germline, CDR1 is ENHRY and CDR2 is SYGVKD. With 6 bases removed from V and 0 bases from J, the gap between germline ends came to 12 bases. The CDR3 reads CAISQDRFSNQPQHF. CDR3 coding DNA: TGTGCCATCAGCCAAGACAGGTTTAGCAATCAGCCCCAGCATTTT.

There are a few counts of this clone. The genes are TRBV5-6 and TRBJ2-5, with D unclear. Trimming cost V 4 bases and J 5 bases, with 12 bases left between them. The CDR3 length is 13 residues. Looked up from germline, CDR1 is SGHDT and CDR2 is YYEEEE. Here the CDR3 DNA reads TGTGCCAGCAGCCAGGCTAGGCGGGAGACCCAGTACTTC. It codes for CASSQARRETQYF.

V gene TRBV5-6 combines with J gene TRBJ1-5; D might be TRBD1 (5 bases). Germline V gives CDR1 SGHDT, CDR2 YYEEEE. The CDR3 is 16 residues long. V was trimmed by 0 bases and J by 2 bases, leaving 12 bases between them. CDR3 DNA: TGTGCCAGCAGCTTGGCCGGGGGGTACGGCAATCAGCCCCAGCATTTT. Protein sequence: CASSLAGGYGNQPQHF. Variable domain in full (rest from reference TRBV5-6 and TRBJ1-5): DAGVTQSPTHLIKTRGQQVTLRCSPKSGHDTVSWYQQALGQGPQFIFQYYEEEERQRGNFPDRFSGHQFPNYSSELNVNALLLGDSALYLCASSLAGGYGNQPQHFGDGTRLSIL.

V usage is TRBV6-5 and J usage is TRBJ2-7; D might be TRBD1 (5 bases). The CDR3 extends over 14 amino acids. Trimming removed 5 bases at V and 1 base at J, with 12 bases between. Germline V CDR1 and CDR2: MNHEY, SVGAGI. The CDR3 spells CASSETRQSYEQYF. CDR3 nucleotide sequence: TGTGCCAGCAGTGAAACGAGACAGTCCTACGAGCAGTACTTC.